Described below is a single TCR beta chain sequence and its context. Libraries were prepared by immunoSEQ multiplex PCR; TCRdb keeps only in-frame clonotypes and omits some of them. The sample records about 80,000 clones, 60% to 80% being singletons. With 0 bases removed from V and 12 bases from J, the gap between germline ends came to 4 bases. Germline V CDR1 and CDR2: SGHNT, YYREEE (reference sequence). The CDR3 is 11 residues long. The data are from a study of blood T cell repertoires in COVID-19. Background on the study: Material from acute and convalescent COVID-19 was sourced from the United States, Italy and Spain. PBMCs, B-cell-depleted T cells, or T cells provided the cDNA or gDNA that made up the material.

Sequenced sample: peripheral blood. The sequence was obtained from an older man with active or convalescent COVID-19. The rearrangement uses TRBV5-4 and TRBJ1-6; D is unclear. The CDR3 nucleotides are TGTGCCAGCAGCTTGGACGGACCCCTCCACTTT. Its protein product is CASSLDGPLHF. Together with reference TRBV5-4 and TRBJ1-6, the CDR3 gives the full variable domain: ETGVTQSPTHLIKTRGQQVTLRCSSQSGHNTVSWYQQALGQGPQFIFQYYREEENGRGNFPPRFSGLQFPNYSSELNVNALELDDSALYLCASSLDGPLHFGNGTRLTVT.